This is a list of T cell receptor beta chains from one sample in a study of regulatory T cells in long-lasting Graves disease. Each CDR3 protein gets one entry after TCRdb re-called the multiplex PCR reads with MiXCR. The sample carries around 450,000 distinct CDR3 sequences, approximately 15% recorded once. These records were also assigned to another study, of T cells in Graves' hyperthyroidism and ophthalmopathy.

The sample in question was peripheral blood mononuclear cells (PBMCs), obtained at new diagnosis, from a patient treated with antithyroid drugs. All receptors derive from a woman in her 30s with Graves disease. Both conserved end residues are part of each CDR3.

v_gene: TRBV5-6; j_gene: TRBJ1-1; CDR3aa: CASSLFPSQAKNTEAFF
v_gene: TRBV27; j_gene: TRBJ2-1; CDR3aa: CASSGLAGSNEQFF
v_gene: TRBV29-1; j_gene: TRBJ1-5; CDR3aa: CSVEVGNQPQHF
v_gene: TRBV2; j_gene: .; CDR3aa: CASSEVGGGMAFF
v_gene: TRBV5-1; j_gene: TRBJ2-1; CDR3aa: CASSLIGGQYNEQFF
v_gene: TRBV5-1; j_gene: TRBJ2-3; CDR3aa: CASSSGLAGGYSTDTQYF
v_gene: TRBV5-1; j_gene: TRBJ2-1; CDR3aa: CASSLQGARFDEQFF
v_gene: TRBV12-3/TRBV12-4; j_gene: TRBJ1-3; CDR3aa: CASSHRQGGNTIYF
v_gene: TRBV20-1; j_gene: TRBJ1-5; CDR3aa: CSARGGQMGNQPQHF
v_gene: TRBV28; j_gene: TRBJ1-4; CDR3aa: CASSSGASNEKLFF
v_gene: TRBV24-1; j_gene: TRBJ2-5; CDR3aa: CATSDFTIPGGETQYF
v_gene: TRBV7-8; j_gene: TRBJ2-5; CDR3aa: CASSFYICSGGRASGNQETQYF
v_gene: TRBV6-1; j_gene: TRBJ2-7; CDR3aa: CAARAGSSYEQYF
v_gene: TRBV5-4; j_gene: TRBJ1-2; CDR3aa: CASRQGQGQYGYTF
v_gene: TRBV27; j_gene: TRBJ1-5; CDR3aa: CASSLIGQPQHF
v_gene: TRBV5-1; j_gene: TRBJ1-4; CDR3aa: CASSLGETNEKLFF
v_gene: TRBV9; j_gene: TRBJ2-3; CDR3aa: CASSVGTGLADTQYF
v_gene: TRBV12-3/TRBV12-4; j_gene: TRBJ1-1; CDR3aa: CASSFAQQGKAFF
v_gene: TRBV30; j_gene: TRBJ2-5; CDR3aa: CAWTKPQGIKYQETQYF
v_gene: TRBV20-1; j_gene: TRBJ1-2; CDR3aa: CSARDPDSYGYTF
v_gene: TRBV5-6; j_gene: TRBJ2-3; CDR3aa: CASSSPRRERGDTQYF
v_gene: TRBV24-1; j_gene: TRBJ2-2; CDR3aa: CATTDSNTGELFF
v_gene: TRBV20-1; j_gene: TRBJ2-3; CDR3aa: CSARVAQGAGTDTQYF
v_gene: TRBV27; j_gene: TRBJ1-2; CDR3aa: CASSLGTERYGYTF
v_gene: TRBV2; j_gene: TRBJ1-2; CDR3aa: CASTEGGHGYTF
v_gene: TRBV12-3/TRBV12-4; j_gene: TRBJ2-5; CDR3aa: CASSFFAPPETQYF
v_gene: TRBV6-1; j_gene: TRBJ2-1; CDR3aa: CASSEEIRDYNEQFF
v_gene: TRBV30; j_gene: TRBJ1-5; CDR3aa: CAWGSTNQPQHF
v_gene: TRBV5-8; j_gene: TRBJ2-2; CDR3aa: CASSLEGFNTGELFF
v_gene: TRBV19; j_gene: TRBJ1-1; CDR3aa: CASSPDRGWNTEAFF
v_gene: TRBV15; j_gene: TRBJ1-1; CDR3aa: CATSLTGSRTEAFF
v_gene: TRBV7-9; j_gene: TRBJ1-5; CDR3aa: CASSLAGQGSQPQHF
v_gene: TRBV6-2/TRBV6-3; j_gene: TRBJ1-1; CDR3aa: CASSYSRKGRTEAFF
v_gene: TRBV18; j_gene: TRBJ2-5; CDR3aa: CASSPPTNQETQYF
v_gene: TRBV27; j_gene: TRBJ2-1; CDR3aa: CASSRTSGIYNEQFF
v_gene: TRBV24-1; j_gene: TRBJ2-3; CDR3aa: CATSDLAGDADTQYF
v_gene: TRBV20-1; j_gene: TRBJ1-2; CDR3aa: CSARDGGRGYGYTF
v_gene: TRBV27; j_gene: TRBJ2-1; CDR3aa: CASSLAKLAEQFF
v_gene: TRBV27; j_gene: TRBJ2-5; CDR3aa: CASSFWPPQETQYF
v_gene: TRBV7-9; j_gene: TRBJ1-3; CDR3aa: CASSYRDRGFSGNTIYF
v_gene: TRBV6-1; j_gene: TRBJ1-1; CDR3aa: CASTLGVFTEAFF
v_gene: TRBV9; j_gene: TRBJ2-1; CDR3aa: CASSPRGRGNNEQFF
v_gene: TRBV6-5; j_gene: TRBJ1-1; CDR3aa: CASSYYDGRNTEAFF
v_gene: TRBV6-2/TRBV6-3; j_gene: TRBJ2-3; CDR3aa: CASSYGHGTGGLTDTQYF
v_gene: TRBV30; j_gene: TRBJ1-3; CDR3aa: CACLSTLGGNTIYF
v_gene: TRBV13; j_gene: TRBJ2-1; CDR3aa: CASSLIGQKNEQFF
v_gene: TRBV11-2; j_gene: TRBJ2-1; CDR3aa: CASSLDRLTKSSYNEQFF
v_gene: TRBV30; j_gene: TRBJ2-3; CDR3aa: CAWSIGQLSTDTQYF
v_gene: TRBV28; j_gene: TRBJ2-3; CDR3aa: CASSHLRAGRNTQYF
v_gene: TRBV6-1; j_gene: TRBJ1-1; CDR3aa: CASKGQGNEAFF
v_gene: TRBV7-3; j_gene: TRBJ2-3; CDR3aa: CASSLLGTSGSADTQYF
v_gene: TRBV19; j_gene: TRBJ1-1; CDR3aa: CASSIAGGLTEAFF